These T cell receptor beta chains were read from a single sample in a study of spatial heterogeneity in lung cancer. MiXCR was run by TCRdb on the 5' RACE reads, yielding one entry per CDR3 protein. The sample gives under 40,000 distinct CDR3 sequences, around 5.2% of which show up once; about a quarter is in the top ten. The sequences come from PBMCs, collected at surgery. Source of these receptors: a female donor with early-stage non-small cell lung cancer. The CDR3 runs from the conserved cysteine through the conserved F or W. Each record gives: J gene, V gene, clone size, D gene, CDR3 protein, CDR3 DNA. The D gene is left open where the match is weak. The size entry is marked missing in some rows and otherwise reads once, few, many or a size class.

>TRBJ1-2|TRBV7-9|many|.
CASSLVSGGDGYTF
TGTGCCAGCAGCTTAGTTTCGGGGGGAGATGGCTACACCTTC
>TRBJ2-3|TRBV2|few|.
CASRPTGRTDTQYF
TGTGCCAGCAGGCCGACTGGACGCACAGATACGCAGTATTTT
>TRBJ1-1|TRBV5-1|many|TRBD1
CASSLQMGTGAEAFF
TGCGCCAGCAGCTTGCAAATGGGGACAGGGGCTGAAGCTTTCTTT
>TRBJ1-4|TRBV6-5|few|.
CASSDFRGEKLFF
TGTGCCAGCAGCGACTTCAGGGGTGAAAAACTGTTTTTT
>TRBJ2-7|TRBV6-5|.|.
CASSYQGREQYF
TGTGCCAGCAGTTACCAAGGTCGGGAGCAGTACTTC
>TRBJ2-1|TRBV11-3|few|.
CASSLTDTLSSYNEQFF
TGTGCCAGCAGCTTGACGGACACTTTGAGCTCCTACAATGAGCAGTTCTTC
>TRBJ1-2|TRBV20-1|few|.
CSALGYGYTF
TGCAGTGCCCTTGGATATGGCTACACCTTC
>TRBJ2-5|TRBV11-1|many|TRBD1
CASSLAQGAGTQYF
TGTGCCAGCAGCTTAGCTCAGGGGGCCGGGACCCAGTACTTC
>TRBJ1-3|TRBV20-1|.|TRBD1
CSARDRGGNTIYF
TGCAGTGCTAGAGACAGGGGGGGAAACACCATATATTTT
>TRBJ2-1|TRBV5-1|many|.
CASSSQGAGDEQFF
TGCGCCAGCAGCTCCCAGGGGGCGGGGGATGAGCAGTTCTTC
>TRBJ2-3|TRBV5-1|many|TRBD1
CASSLAQGDTDTQYF
TGCGCCAGCAGCTTGGCACAGGGGGACACAGATACGCAGTATTTT
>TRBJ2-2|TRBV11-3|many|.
CASSFSSTGELFF
TGTGCCAGCAGCTTTTCAAGCACCGGGGAGCTGTTTTTT
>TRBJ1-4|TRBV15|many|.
CATSRDEREKLFF
TGTGCCACCAGCAGAGACGAACGAGAAAAACTGTTTTTT
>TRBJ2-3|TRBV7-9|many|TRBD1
CASSSTGGDTDTQYF
TGTGCCAGCAGCTCTACAGGGGGCGACACAGATACGCAGTATTTT
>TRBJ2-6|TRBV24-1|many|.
CATSDPEGANVLTF
TGTGCCACCAGTGACCCCGAAGGGGCCAACGTCCTGACTTTC
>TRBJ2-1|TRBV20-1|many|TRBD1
CSARDSLWNHEQFF
TGCAGTGCTCGGGACAGTCTTTGGAATCATGAGCAGTTCTTC
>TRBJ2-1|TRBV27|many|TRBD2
CASSSLTSGGAPYNEQFF
TGTGCCAGCAGTTCCTTGACTAGCGGGGGGGCCCCCTACAATGAGCAGTTCTTC